This section outlines one T cell receptor (beta chain) sequence together with its context. The data were produced by immunoSEQ multiplex PCR, yet TCRdb's version contains in-frame clones alone and is incomplete. In the table there are around 320,000 clones, 85% to 95% of which are singletons. The V and J ends lost 2 bases and 7 bases, in that order; junction bases with no gene match: 16. The CDR3 covers 17 residues. CDR1 and CDR2 (germline): LGHDT, YNNKEL (reference sequence). Individuals drawn from around 25 US areas were about 18 to 90 years old. The data derive from a study of blood T cell repertoires in COVID-19. Study summary: Some COVID-19 samples were acute and others convalescent; all came from the United States, Italy and Spain.

This chain uses TRBV3-1 (or the pseudogene TRBV3-2) with TRBJ1-2; TRBD1 matches 7 bases. Sequencing was carried out using PBMCs or T cells enriched from blood (not recorded which). This sequence originates from a woman in her twenties or thirties who had been exposed to COVID-19. CDR3 amino acids: CASSQPQETGFWSGYTF. The CDR3 nucleotides are TGTGCCAGCAGCCAACCCCAGGAGACAGGGTTTTGGTCTGGCTACACCTTC.